This entry features one T cell receptor (beta chain) sequence. Its antigen is still unknown. The germline CDR1 and CDR2 sequences are MDHEN and SYDVKM. Trimming shortened V by 1 base and J by 2 bases, and 14 bases separated the two germline ends. This CDR3 has 16 amino acids. The data originate from a study of PD-1 blockade in classical Hodgkin lymphoma. Findings and limits, study-wide: Newly diagnosed patients reportedly had lower baseline TCR diversity than healthy donors. The causes of the repertoire differences, possibly disease activity or prior therapy, remain undefined.

The table came from immunoSEQ multiplex PCR; TCRdb's copy has only in-frame clones and leaves some out. Of tens of thousands of clones listed, approximately 91% are singletons. Time point defined: newly diagnosed, previously untreated cHL patient sample. Investigators turned to newly diagnosed, untreated classical Hodgkin lymphoma PBMCs for comparison. The receptor was derived from a human donor with classical Hodgkin lymphoma. The chain has TRBV28 and TRBJ1-2; unclear D gene. Sequenced input: peripheral blood mononuclear cells (PBMCs). Written as DNA, the CDR3 is TGTGCCAGCAGTTTATATACAGTCCTTGGGAACTATGGCTACACCTTC. This encodes CASSLYTVLGNYGYTF.